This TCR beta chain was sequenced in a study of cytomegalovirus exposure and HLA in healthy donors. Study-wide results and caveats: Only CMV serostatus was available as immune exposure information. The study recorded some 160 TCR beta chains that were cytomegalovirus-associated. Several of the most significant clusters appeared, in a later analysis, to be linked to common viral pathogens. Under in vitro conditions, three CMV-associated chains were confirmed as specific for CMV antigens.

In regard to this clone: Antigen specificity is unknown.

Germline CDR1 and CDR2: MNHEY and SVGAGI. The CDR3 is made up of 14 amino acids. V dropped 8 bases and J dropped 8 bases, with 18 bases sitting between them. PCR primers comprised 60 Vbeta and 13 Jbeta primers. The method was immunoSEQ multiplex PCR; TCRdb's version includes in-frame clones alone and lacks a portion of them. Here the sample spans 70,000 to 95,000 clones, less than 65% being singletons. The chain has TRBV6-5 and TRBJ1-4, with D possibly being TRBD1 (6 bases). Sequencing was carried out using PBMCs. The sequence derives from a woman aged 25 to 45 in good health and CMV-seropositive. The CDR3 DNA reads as TGTGCCAGCTCTCGCAGGGGACAAGGGGAAAAACTGTTTTTT. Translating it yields CASSRRGQGEKLFF.